The clone carrying this T cell receptor (beta chain) was found many times. The antigen is undetermined. Individual cDNA molecules were tagged with unique molecular identifiers, the study reported. TCRdb used MiXCR to reprocess the 5' RACE reads, holding one entry per CDR3 protein. The sample includes tens of thousands of distinct CDR3 sequences, around 5% of them seen just once. These data come from a study of early T cells in non-severe SARS-CoV-2 infection. Study background: Chains stayed unpaired after sequencing of bulk RNA from unsorted whole blood. Findings of the study overall: Matches to VDJdb favored anti-spike CD8 responses and missed private and CD4 specificities.

Per germline, CDR1 SGHVS and CDR2 FQNEAQ. This CDR3 is built from 13 residues. V was clipped by 1 base and J by 7 bases, with 8 bases between them. The chain combines TRBV7-8 with TRBJ1-5; no reliable D call. Material: whole blood, obtained at baseline. This TCR derives from an adult who was a healthcare worker with PCR-confirmed SARS-CoV-2 infection or an uninfected control (not recorded which). DNA of the CDR3: TGTGCCAGCAGCTTAGACAGAGGGCAGCCCCAGCATTTT. Its translation: CASSLDRGQPQHF.